Listed here are 22 T cell receptor beta chains from one sample, sequenced in a study of blood T cell repertoires in COVID-19. TCRdb's table, derived via immunoSEQ multiplex PCR, lists solely in-frame clones and lacks some. Of fewer than 350,000 clones in the sample, roughly nine tenths were seen once. The material sequenced was peripheral blood. The receptors here all came from a woman aged 30 to 39 with COVID-19, enrolled during active disease.

The chain carries TRBV30 and TRBJ1-2, with a tentative D call TRBD1 (6 bases). This CDR3 is 13 amino acids long. The V gene's germline CDR1 is GTSNPN and CDR2 SVGIG (reference sequence). The germline V and J ends were trimmed by 1 base and 2 bases, with 8 bases remaining between them. For the CDR3, the DNA is TGTGCCTGGAGTGAGGGGGGGAACTATGGCTACACCTTC. This codes for CAWSEGGNYGYTF.

The chain is built from TRBV29-1 and TRBJ2-3; 8 bases are a match to TRBD2. Germline V lookup: CDR1 SQVTM, CDR2 ANQGSEA. This CDR3 is built from 15 residues. With 7 bases clipped from V and 2 bases from J, the junction kept 11 bases outside the gene matches. The CDR3 loop reads CSAPGAGGTTDTQYF. The CDR3 bases are TGCAGCGCCCCTGGGGCGGGGGGCACCACAGATACGCAGTATTTT.

CDR3 amino acids: CASSLLQVSGNTIYF. In nucleotides, the CDR3 is TGTGCCAGCAGCTTATTACAGGTCTCTGGAAACACCATATATTTT. This rearrangement joins TRBV11-2 to TRBJ1-3, with D tentatively TRBD1 (5 bases). V was shortened by 2 bases and J by 0 bases, with 8 bases between the two germline ends. Germline-derived CDR1 and CDR2 are SGHAT and FQNNGV. The CDR3 is made up of 15 amino acids.

V gene TRBV5-1 combines with J gene TRBJ2-1; D is perhaps TRBD2 (6 bases). Trimming stripped 4 bases from V and 12 bases from J, with 20 bases between. This CDR3 has 14 residues. Germline-derived CDR1 and CDR2 are SGHRS and YFSETQ. The CDR3 DNA sequence: TGCGCCAGCAGCCCTCCCTCGGGCGGGGAGATGCAGTTCTTC. Translating it yields CASSPPSGGEMQFF.

The chain has TRBV28 and TRBJ1-2; D not resolved. The CDR3 runs to 14 residues. The V end was cut by 6 bases, the J end by 1 base, with 12 bases between. Looked up from germline, CDR1 is MDHEN and CDR2 is SYDVKM. CDR3 sequence (DNA): TGTGCCAGCAGCCGCACGCCCGGTAACTATGGCTACACCTTC. Its protein product is CASSRTPGNYGYTF.

The V call is TRBV5-3, the J call TRBJ1-6; D gene ambiguous. TRBV5-3 qualifies as an ORF whose function is uncertain. This CDR3 contains 9 residues. V was trimmed by 3 bases and J by 15 bases, leaving 4 bases between them. Here the CDR3 reads CARSCYLHF. CDR3 DNA sequence: TGTGCCAGAAGCTGTTACCTCCACTTT.

The chain joins TRBV19 to TRBJ1-1, with a weak D call TRBD1 (5 bases). The ends were cut back, 1 base at V and 3 bases at J, with 9 bases in the middle. Per the germline V gene, CDR1 is LNHDA and CDR2 is SQIVND (reference sequence). CDR3 length equals 14 residues. The CDR3 nucleotides are TGTGCCAGTAGTATAGTTCCAGGGCACACTGAAGCTTTCTTT. This sequence encodes CASSIVPGHTEAFF.

The chain uses TRBV6-5 and TRBJ2-1; 9 positions match TRBD1. V was pared by 5 bases and J by 1 base, with 3 bases of the junction left unmatched. CDR1 and CDR2 from the germline V gene are MNHEY and SVGAGI. CDR3 size: 15 residues. DNA for the CDR3: TGTGCCAGCAGTCCAGGACAGGGGTCCTACAATGAGCAGTTCTTC. Translated: CASSPGQGSYNEQFF.

V usage is TRBV10-2 and J usage is TRBJ1-2; D ambiguous. Germline values: CDR1 WSHSY, CDR2 SAAADI. The CDR3 has 15 amino acids. The V end lost 4 bases, the J end lost 0 bases, and 12 bases lay between the germline ends. The CDR3 coding sequence is TGCGCCAGCAGTGTAGGCCGGAGGTCTAACTATGGCTACACCTTC. Amino acid sequence: CASSVGRRSNYGYTF.

The chain recombines TRBV2 with TRBJ2-7; 14 bases are a match to TRBD2. The CDR3 consists of 16 residues. With V trimmed by 6 bases and J by 0 bases, 4 bases remained unmatched. Germline V CDR1 and CDR2: SNHLY, FYNNEI. In DNA, the CDR3 is TGTGCCAGCAGCGAGACTAGCGGGGGGGACTCCTACGAGCAGTACTTC. It yields the protein CASSETSGGDSYEQYF.

The chain employs TRBV27 and TRBJ2-2; the D gene is possibly TRBD2 (5 bases). CDR3 length: 13 residues. Trimming took 3 bases from V and 7 from J, leaving 9 bases between them. The germline CDR1 and CDR2 sequences are MNHEY and SMNVEV (reference sequence). CDR3 residues: CASSFPTSGELFF. The CDR3 DNA follows: TGTGCCAGCAGTTTCCCCACTAGCGGGGAGCTGTTTTTT.

J is TRBJ1-2 and V is TRBV6-6; D is ambiguous. The CDR3 totals 14 residues. With 4 bases removed from V and 5 bases from J, the gap between germline ends came to 14 bases. CDR1 MNHNY and CDR2 SVGAGI come from the germline V gene (reference sequence). In nucleotides, the CDR3 is TGTGCCAGCAGTTTCAGAAACCCCAAGTATGGCTACACCTTC. Its protein product is CASSFRNPKYGYTF.

Points on this clone: The same CDR3 also results from other DNA sequences found in this sample. The rearrangement joins TRBV27 to TRBJ2-7; TRBD2 is a possible D gene (6 bases). The germline gives CDR1 MNHEY, CDR2 SMNVEV (reference sequence). V was clipped by 6 bases and J by 4 bases, with 13 bases between them. The CDR3 spans 13 residues. The CDR3 sequence is CASSSGSAYEQYF. In nucleotides, the CDR3 is TGTGCCAGCAGCAGCGGGTCTGCTTACGAGCAGTACTTC.

This chain connects TRBV27 to TRBJ2-5; 8 bases align to TRBD1. CDR1 and CDR2 (germline): MNHEY, SMNVEV (reference sequence). The CDR3 length is 13 residues. Trimming at V came to 8 bases and at J to 5 bases, leaving 7 bases not matched to a gene. CDR3 DNA: TGTGCCAGCGGAATGGACAGGGCGGAGACCCAGTACTTC. Protein product: CASGMDRAETQYF.

The rearrangement links TRBV11-3 to TRBJ1-2, with D unresolved. The CDR3 loop spans 17 amino acids. V lost 2 bases and J lost 3, with 19 bases in between. CDR1 is SGHNT, CDR2 YENEEA, per germline. CDR3 DNA sequence: TGTGCCAGCAGCTTAAGATTTGAACCTGAGGCAGACTATGGCTACACCTTC. Protein: CASSLRFEPEADYGYTF.

The chain is built from TRBV5-1 and TRBJ2-7; unclear D gene. CDR1 and CDR2 from the germline V gene are SGHRS and YFSETQ. The CDR3 consists of 13 residues. V dropped 4 bases and J dropped 2 bases, with 10 bases sitting between them. CDR3 amino acids: CASSPETAYEQYF. CDR3 in DNA: TGCGCCAGCAGCCCTGAGACTGCCTACGAGCAGTACTTC. Complete variable domain (other parts from reference TRBV5-1 and TRBJ2-7): KAGVTQTPRYLIKTRGQQVTLSCSPISGHRSVSWYQQTPGQGLQFLFEYFSETQRNKGNFPGRFSGRQFSNSRSEMNVSTLELGDSALYLCASSPETAYEQYFGPGTRLTVT.

The rearrangement links TRBV28 to TRBJ1-4, with a weak D call TRBD1 (5 bases). CDR3 length: 16 residues. The V end lost 6 bases, the J end lost 8 bases, and 22 bases lay between the germline ends. CDR1 is MDHEN and CDR2 is SYDVKM in the germline V gene. For the CDR3, the DNA is TGTGCCAGCAGGGGGACGATGTGGGCGGGAGAGGAAAAACTGTTTTTT. It encodes CASRGTMWAGEEKLFF.

This clone was seen more than once but under ten times. V usage is TRBV5-4 and J usage is TRBJ1-2, with D perhaps matching TRBD1 (6 bases). The germline V and J ends were trimmed by 4 bases and 2 bases, with 9 bases remaining between them. Germline-derived CDR1 and CDR2 are SGHNT and YYREEE (reference sequence). CDR3 length equals 13 residues. For the CDR3, the DNA is TGTGCCAGCAGCCGCACAGGGAACTATGGCTACACCTTC. Encoded protein: CASSRTGNYGYTF.

The chain uses TRBV4-1 and TRBJ1-2; no clear D gene. The CDR3 runs to 14 residues. V dropped 2 bases and J dropped 5 bases, with 12 bases sitting between them. Germline V gene data show CDR1 as MGHRA and CDR2 as YSYEKL. CDR3 sequence reads: CASSQIGLGYGYTF. The CDR3 DNA reads as TGCGCCAGCAGCCAAATTGGACTGGGGTATGGCTACACCTTC.

The chain recombines TRBV7-8 with TRBJ2-3, with D perhaps matching TRBD1 (5 bases). The V gene lost 5 bases and the J gene lost 5 bases, with 23 bases spanning the gap. Germline V gives CDR1 SGHVS, CDR2 FQNEAQ. The CDR3 covers 17 residues. CDR3 region: CASSEWLQPQGQDTQYF. CDR3 sequence (DNA): TGTGCCAGCAGCGAATGGTTGCAACCTCAGGGCCAAGATACGCAGTATTTT.

The chain uses TRBV19 and TRBJ1-1; no reliable D call. This CDR3 is built from 11 residues. The germline gives CDR1 LNHDA, CDR2 SQIVND (reference sequence). The V gene lost 7 bases and the J gene lost 7 bases, with 10 bases spanning the gap. The CDR3 nucleotides read TGTGCCAGTAATTCGCTCGGTGAAGCTTTCTTT. Its protein product is CASNSLGEAFF.

This rearrangement joins TRBV7-9 to TRBJ2-2, with 7 bases aligning to TRBD1. The CDR3 totals 16 residues. V shed 4 bases, J shed 0 bases, and the junction held 5 bases outside the gene matches. Germline CDR1 is SEHNR and CDR2 is FQNEAQ (reference sequence). The CDR3 bases are TGTGCCAGCAGCTCCTACAGGGGTGCGAACACCGGGGAGCTGTTTTTT. This encodes CASSSYRGANTGELFF.